The clone carrying this T cell receptor beta chain was picked up one time. This specimen belongs to a study of blood T cell repertoires in COVID-19. Overall study: Donors in the United States, Italy and Spain gave samples during acute or convalescent COVID-19.

Only in-frame clones appear in the TCRdb table, and some are missing; sequencing was by immunoSEQ multiplex PCR. Among approximately 150,000 clones listed, approximately 80% were seen once. Germline V lookup: CDR1 SGHRS, CDR2 YFSETQ. There are 14 residues in the CDR3. Trimming removed 5 bases from V and 2 bases from J; junction bases left unmatched: 6. Specimen: peripheral blood. This receptor was taken from a woman aged 45-65 years with acute or convalescent COVID-19. The V gene is TRBV5-1, the J gene TRBJ2-7; 8 positions agree with TRBD2. CDR3 loop: CASRKTSVTYEQYF. DNA for the CDR3: TGCGCCAGCAGGAAGACTAGCGTGACCTACGAGCAGTACTTC.